The following is a T cell receptor beta chain sequence with its context. The sample comes from a study of blood T cell repertoires in COVID-19. Study-wide context: Samples of COVID-19 (acute and convalescent) were obtained from the United States, Italy and Spain. T cells, B-cell-depleted T cells, or PBMCs supplied cDNA or gDNA.

The data were produced by immunoSEQ multiplex PCR, yet TCRdb's version contains in-frame clones alone and is incomplete. The sample shows more than 110,000 clones, 75% to 90% of them seen only once. V was trimmed by 1 base and J by 1 base, leaving 4 bases between them. This CDR3 is 13 amino acids long. Germline assignment: CDR1 LGHDT and CDR2 YNNKEL (reference sequence). The sequenced sample consisted of peripheral blood. The clonotype was recovered from a human donor in a cohort sampled during active COVID-19. The rearrangement joins TRBV3-1 (or the pseudogene TRBV3-2) to TRBJ1-1; no clear D. CDR3 region: CASSQVKNTEAFF. The DNA for the CDR3 is TGTGCCAGCAGCCAAGTTAAGAACACTGAAGCTTTCTTT.